This T cell receptor (beta chain) was sequenced in a study of Graves' ophthalmopathy and Graves' hyperthyroidism. Study summary: Samples of peripheral blood were obtained at initial diagnosis, prior to treatment of any kind. Study findings and constraints: The model forecast ophthalmopathy progression, reaching under 71% sensitivity and around 75% specificity. The authors also found most expanded thyroid clonotypes above 0.001 frequency in blood.

The CDR3 length is 15 residues. Germline lookup yields CDR1 LNHNV and CDR2 YYDKDF (reference sequence). V lost 0 bases and J 5 bases, leaving 8 bases between the germline ends. The sequenced template was RNA, covering the TCR beta CDR3 region. Second-round multiplex PCR came after a first-round RT-PCR that employed HTBI primers. TCRdb used MiXCR to reprocess the multiplex PCR reads, holding one entry per CDR3 protein. The profile shows 400,000 or so distinct CDR3 sequences, 15% to 17% of them singletons. This clonotype was detected many times. Its cognate antigen is unknown. The sample taken for sequencing was peripheral blood. This receptor was taken from a young woman with stable Graves' hyperthyroidism. This chain uses TRBV15 with TRBJ1-6; no definite D call. The CDR3: CATSRDIGHNSPLHF. In DNA form, the CDR3 reads TGTGCCACCAGCAGAGATATAGGGCATAATTCACCCCTCCACTTT.